The rows below give T cell receptor beta chains drawn from one sample of a study of blood T cell repertoires in COVID-19. Profiling relied on immunoSEQ multiplex PCR, and the TCRdb table lists in-frame clones only, not all of them. The data show 200,000 to 250,000 clones, 92% seen once. The specimen sequenced was peripheral blood. These receptors originate from a man aged 55 to 70 with COVID-19, enrolled during active disease. The CDR3 runs from the conserved cysteine through the conserved F or W. D genes are given only for firm matches. Clone size is stated in some rows and not others, as once, few, many or a class when expanded.

v_call	d_call	j_call	clone_size	cdr3_aa	cdr3_nt
TRBV5-8	TRBD1	TRBJ1-1	.	CASTTQTGRTEAFF	TGTGCCAGCACCACGCAGACAGGGAGAACTGAAGCTTTCTTT
TRBV12-5	TRBD1	TRBJ1-6	.	CASGLVLGTALLYNSPLHF	TGTGCTAGTGGTTTGGTTCTCGGGACAGCCCTACTCTATAATTCACCCCTCCACTTT
TRBV29-1	.	TRBJ1-1	.	CSAGQTLNTEAFF	TGCAGCGCAGGACAGACCTTGAACACTGAAGCTTTCTTT
TRBV27	.	TRBJ2-2	.	CASSFRGPSFGELFF	TGTGCCAGCAGTTTCAGGGGACCCTCCTTTGGGGAGCTGTTTTTT
TRBV6-5	TRBD1	TRBJ1-2	.	CASRQTGPLGYTF	TGTGCCAGCAGACAGACAGGGCCGCTGGGCTACACCTTC
TRBV5-1	.	TRBJ2-7	few	CATSNSGEGEQYF	TGCGCCACCTCGAATTCAGGGGAAGGCGAGCAGTACTTC
TRBV6-6	.	TRBJ1-4	.	CASSSTTNEKLFF	TGTGCCAGCAGTTCCACAACTAATGAAAAACTGTTTTTT
TRBV4-1	.	TRBJ2-7	.	CASSHLSGPLYQQYF	TGCGCCAGCAGCCACCTTTCAGGGCCCCTCTACCAGCAGTACTTC
TRBV10-2	TRBD2	TRBJ2-1	.	CASSRLAGEYNEQFF	TGCGCCAGCAGTAGACTAGCGGGGGAATACAATGAGCAGTTCTTC
TRBV7-3	TRBD1	TRBJ2-2	.	CASSPAGRGNIPGELFF	TGTGCCAGCAGCCCCGCCGGCAGGGGGAACATTCCCGGGGAGCTGTTTTTT
TRBV29-1	.	TRBJ2-3	.	CSPRGTDPSTDTQYF	TGCAGCCCCCGGGGGACCGACCCTAGCACAGATACGCAGTATTTT
TRBV28	.	TRBJ1-2	.	CASSLTGRYGYTF	TGTGCCAGCAGTCTAACGGGTCGCTATGGCTACACCTTC
TRBV13	TRBD2	TRBJ2-1	few	CASDHGLAGASEQFF	TGTGCCAGCGACCATGGGCTAGCGGGAGCTAGTGAGCAGTTCTTC